The rows below give T cell receptor beta chains drawn from one sample of a study of T cells in localized non-small cell lung cancer. Assay used: immunoSEQ multiplex PCR; TCRdb lists only in-frame clones, some missing. In the table there are roughly 38,000 clones, roughly 82% of which are singletons. The material sequenced was peripheral blood, taken before any cancer treatment. Receptors originate from a male donor aged 60 or older with stage III squamous cell lung carcinoma. Each CDR3 is given with its conserved first and last residue. The D gene is left open where the match is weak. The size entry is marked missing in some rows and otherwise reads once, few, many or a size class.

>.|TRBJ2-5|.|TRBV30
TGTGCCTGGACCTTGGGGGAGACCCAGTACTTC
CAWTLGETQYF
>TRBD2|TRBJ2-4|.|TRBV11-2
TGTGCCAGCAGCCCGACTCAGCGGGGAAACATTCAGTACTTC
CASSPTQRGNIQYF
>.|TRBJ1-3|.|TRBV9
TGTGCCAGCAGCGCTCAATCGGTGGGGGGTTACTCTGGAAACACCATATATTTT
CASSAQSVGGYSGNTIYF
>.|TRBJ1-2|once|TRBV5-1
TGCGCCAGCAGCTTGGATATGCCTGAACTGGGTGGCTACACCTTC
CASSLDMPELGGYTF
>TRBD1|TRBJ1-2|once|TRBV19
TGTGCCAGTAGTATAGAACCCCAGGGGGTCGGCTACACCTTC
CASSIEPQGVGYTF
>.|TRBJ2-1|.|TRBV27
TGTGCCAGCAGTTTAACGGAGGGAAGTGATCAGTTCTTC
CASSLTEGSDQFF
>TRBD1|TRBJ2-5|.|TRBV5-4
TGTGCCAGCAGCCCGGGACAGCAAGAGACCCAGTACTTC
CASSPGQQETQYF
>TRBD1|TRBJ2-1|once|TRBV5-6
TGTGCCAGCAGCCTCCGGGACAGGGGGCGATCGGCGTTCTTC
CASSLRDRGRSAFF
>.|TRBJ2-1|.|TRBV7-8
TGTGCCAGCAGTTCGAGGGACTCTCAAATGTTCTTC
CASSSRDSQMFF
>.|TRBJ1-2|.|TRBV6-1
TGTGCCAGCAGTGCCAACACCCGCGGGAACTATGGCTACACCTTC
CASSANTRGNYGYTF
>.|TRBJ1-3|.|TRBV7-9
TGTGCCAGCAGCTTCGGAAGTGGCATATATTTT
CASSFGSGIYF
>TRBD2|TRBJ2-1|.|TRBV10-1
TGCGCCAGCAGTGTAGCAGCGGGGGGCTACAATGAGCAGTTCTTC
CASSVAAGGYNEQFF
>TRBD1|TRBJ2-2|.|TRBV6-1
TGTGCCAGCAGTGAACAACAGGGGACGAACACCGGGGAGCTGTTTTTT
CASSEQQGTNTGELFF
>.|TRBJ1-1|.|TRBV27
TGTGCCAGCAGTACCCGGAGTGAGAACACTGAAGCTTTCTTT
CASSTRSENTEAFF
>TRBD2|TRBJ2-1|.|TRBV7-2
TGTGCCAGCAGCTTTACTAGCGGTCCCTTGGGTGAGCAGTTCTTC
CASSFTSGPLGEQFF
>.|TRBJ1-2|.|TRBV19
TGTGCCAGTAGTGGCAGACAGGCCGGGGGCTATGGCTACACCTTC
CASSGRQAGGYGYTF
>TRBD1|TRBJ1-1|.|TRBV14
TGTGCCAGCAGCCAAGATGCGTCAAGGGGGCCCACTGGCCGGGACACTGAAGCTTTCTTT
CASSQDASRGPTGRDTEAFF
>.|TRBJ2-3|.|TRBV15
TGTGCCACCAGCAGAGATTGGGGTAGCACAGATACGCAGTATTTT
CATSRDWGSTDTQYF
>.|TRBJ1-5|.|TRBV5-1
TGCGCCAGCAGCTTCCCGGGGTCCTATAGCAATCAGCCCCAGCATTTT
CASSFPGSYSNQPQHF
>TRBD1|TRBJ2-1|.|TRBV27
TGTGCCAGCAGTTTACGGACAGGGAATGAGCAGTTCTTC
CASSLRTGNEQFF
>.|TRBJ1-5|few|TRBV19
TGTGCCAGTAGTATGAACCTGGGAGGCAATCAGCCCCAGCATTTT
CASSMNLGGNQPQHF
>.|TRBJ1-1|.|TRBV6-6
TGTGCCAGCAGTACAACCGGGATCGTTAACACTGAAGCTTTCTTT
CASSTTGIVNTEAFF
>TRBD2|TRBJ2-1|.|TRBV7-6
TGTGCCAGCAGCTTAGCCGTAGGGCTAGCGGGAGGGGATGAGCAGTTCTTC
CASSLAVGLAGGDEQFF
>TRBD1|TRBJ1-2|.|TRBV29-1
TGCAGCGGGGGGACAGGGGTTGACTATGGCTACACCTTC
CSGGTGVDYGYTF
>.|TRBJ1-4|.|TRBV4-2
TGTGCCAGCAGCCAAGATGAGGGGAAGGGATCTCTGTTTTTT
CASSQDEGKGSLFF
>.|TRBJ2-3|.|TRBV6-5
TGTGCCAGCAGTTACTCCCCTGCGGGACCCACAGATACGCAGTATTTT
CASSYSPAGPTDTQYF
>.|TRBJ1-2|.|TRBV14
TGTGCCAGCAGCCAAGATACCAGTGGCTATGGCTACACCTTC
CASSQDTSGYGYTF
>.|TRBJ1-2|.|TRBV12-2
TGTGCAAGTCGCCTACAAGGCTATGGCTACACCTTC
CASRLQGYGYTF
>.|TRBJ1-5|.|TRBV29-1
TGCAGCGTCCAGGGGACCCTCCAGGGGCCCCAGCATTTT
CSVQGTLQGPQHF
>.|TRBJ1-3|.|TRBV15
TGTGCCACCAGCACCCCTACGGCAGGCTCTGGAAACACCATATATTTT
CATSTPTAGSGNTIYF
>TRBD1|TRBJ2-7|medium-sized|TRBV6-1
TGTGCCGCCGGGACAGGAAACGAGCAGTACTTC
CAAGTGNEQYF
>.|TRBJ1-2|.|TRBV15
TGTGCCACCAGTAGGGGCCCCATTGAAGGCTACACCTTC
CATSRGPIEGYTF
>.|TRBJ2-2|.|TRBV11-2
TGTGCCAGCAGCTTAAAGGGGGGGCTCCTGAACACCGGGGAGCTGTTTTTT
CASSLKGGLLNTGELFF
>.|TRBJ2-5|once|TRBV18
TGTGCCAGCTCACGGACAAGAAGTTACCAAGAGACCCAGTACTTC
CASSRTRSYQETQYF
>.|TRBJ2-1|.|TRBV2
TGTGCCAGCAGTGAATCCAGGGGCTCCTACAATGAGCAGTTCTTC
CASSESRGSYNEQFF
>TRBD1|TRBJ2-1|once|TRBV30
TGTGCCTGGAGTACTCTGTCCAGGGGGAATAATGAGCAGTTCTTC
CAWSTLSRGNNEQFF
>TRBD1|TRBJ1-5|.|TRBV19
TGTGCCAGTAGTAAGGGGGACAGGGGTGGAGGCAATCAGCCCCAGCATTTT
CASSKGDRGGGNQPQHF
>TRBD2|TRBJ2-7|.|TRBV2
TGTGCCACCATGCCTAGCGGAAGCTACGAGCAGTACTTC
CATMPSGSYEQYF
>.|TRBJ1-4|.|TRBV13
TGTGCCAGCAGCCCCAGGACAACCCTTAATGAAAAACTGTTTTTT
CASSPRTTLNEKLFF
>.|TRBJ2-5|few|TRBV19
TGTGCCAGTAGTGCCGGGACGGTTAATCAAGAGACCCAGTACTTC
CASSAGTVNQETQYF
>TRBD1|TRBJ2-3|.|TRBV18
TGTGCCAGCTCACCAAAACGACAGGGAAGGCGCACAGATACGCAGTATTTT
CASSPKRQGRRTDTQYF
>.|TRBJ1-6|.|TRBV7-9
TGTGCCAGCAGCTTAGCCGGTAATTCACCCCTCCACTTT
CASSLAGNSPLHF
>TRBD1|TRBJ2-1|.|TRBV10-3
TGTGCCACCTATACAGGGGAAGGAGACAATGAGCAGTTCTTC
CATYTGEGDNEQFF
>.|TRBJ2-1|once|TRBV6-6
TGTGCCAGCAGTCCTGAGTCTAACAGTGAGCAGTTCTTC
CASSPESNSEQFF
>TRBD2|TRBJ2-5|.|TRBV30
TGTGCCTGGAGTGAAGGACTAGCGGGAGTCCCCCAAGAGACCCAGTACTTC
CAWSEGLAGVPQETQYF
>TRBD1|TRBJ1-4|.|TRBV15
TGTGCCACCAGCAGGCCCCGGACAGGGCTTGAAAAACTGTTTTTT
CATSRPRTGLEKLFF
>.|TRBJ1-2|once|TRBV18
TGTGCCAGCTCACCAAGGAGGGGTGAGGGAGGCTACACCTTC
CASSPRRGEGGYTF
>TRBD2|TRBJ2-2|.|TRBV5-4
TGTGCCACTCAGCTTTCTACTAGCGGCGGGGAGCTGTTTTTT
CATQLSTSGGELFF
>TRBD1|TRBJ2-1|.|TRBV19
TGTGCCAGTAGCCTGACAGGGTCCGCCGGCAATGAGCAGTTCTTC
CASSLTGSAGNEQFF
>TRBD1|TRBJ2-5|.|TRBV5-6
TGTGCCAGCAGCTTGGCGGGACAGGAAGAGACCCAGTACTTC
CASSLAGQEETQYF
>TRBD1|TRBJ2-3|.|TRBV6-4
TGTGCCAGCAGTTCCGGGACAGGCCCCACAGATACGCAGTATTTT
CASSSGTGPTDTQYF
>.|TRBJ1-1|.|TRBV11-2
TGTGCCAGCACCCCCAAGGGGCGGTTGAACACTGAAGCTTTCTTT
CASTPKGRLNTEAFF
>.|TRBJ2-3|.|TRBV5-1
TGCGCCAGTGGGACGGGCAAGGGGGGAGATACGCAGTATTTT
CASGTGKGGDTQYF
>.|TRBJ1-2|.|TRBV6-5
TGTGCCGCTAAACCTAATGGAAGTGGCTACACCTTC
CAAKPNGSGYTF
>.|TRBJ2-1|.|TRBV7-2
TGTGCCAGCAGCTTACAGCGAAGCTCCTACAATGAGCAGTTCTTC
CASSLQRSSYNEQFF
>TRBD2|TRBJ2-7|.|TRBV19
TGTGCCAGTACCGTCAGCGGGGCAGCTGGCGAGCAGTACTTC
CASTVSGAAGEQYF